A single sample is the source of the 20 T cell receptor beta chains below, sequenced in a study of shared clonotypes between healthy human individuals. Naive CD8 isolation took CD45RO-negative cells positively selected for CCR7 and excluded terminally differentiated effector memory CD45RA+ cells. Sequencing was performed with immunoSEQ multiplex PCR; in TCRdb, only in-frame clones are kept and a portion is missing. The sample has about 2 million clones, 85% to 95% seen once. The sequencing sample was made of naive CD8+ T cells sorted from blood. These receptors all stem from a man between 18 and 35 years old in good health.

This clone was detected only once. This sequence joins TRBV5-1 and TRBJ2-7, with 9 bases lining up with TRBD2. Germline trimming cut 3 bases from V and 5 bases from J; bases unmatched to any gene: 3. Germline V gene sequence: CDR1 SGHRS, CDR2 YFSETQ. The CDR3 covers 13 residues. Here the CDR3 DNA reads TGCGCCAGCAGCTATAGCGGGAGCGACGAGCAGTACTTC. It is translated as CASSYSGSDEQYF.

V and J are TRBV27 and TRBJ2-7, with D tentatively TRBD1 (6 bases). V lost 5 bases and J 2 bases, leaving 13 bases between the germline ends. This CDR3 is built from 14 residues. CDR1 is MNHEY, CDR2 SMNVEV, per germline (reference sequence). The chain's CDR3 is CASSETGSPYEQYF. Written as DNA, the CDR3 is TGTGCCAGCAGTGAAACAGGGTCCCCCTACGAGCAGTACTTC.

V and J are TRBV7-2 and TRBJ2-5; no firm D call. The germline V gene has CDR1 SGHTA and CDR2 FQGNSA. CDR3 size: 12 residues. Trimming left V 4 bases short and J 4 bases short, with 7 bases between. The CDR3 DNA sequence: TGTGCCAGCAGCTCCCCCGGAGAGACCCAGTACTTC. Its protein is CASSSPGETQYF. Variable domain in full (rest from reference TRBV7-2 and TRBJ2-5): GAGVSQSPSNKVTEKGKDVELRCDPISGHTALYWYRQSLGQGLEFLIYFQGNSAPDKSGLPSDRFSAERTGGSVSTLTIQRTQQEDSAVYLCASSSPGETQYFGPGTRLLVL.

A remark on this clone: Other nucleotide sequences from this sample produce the same CDR3. The chain combines TRBV6-5 with TRBJ2-7, with D unclear. V dropped 2 bases and J dropped 4 bases, with 9 bases sitting between them. The CDR3 has 13 amino acids. Looked up from germline, CDR1 is MNHEY and CDR2 is SVGAGI. The CDR3 spells CASSYPGAYEQYF. The CDR3 region has the DNA TGTGCCAGCAGTTACCCTGGCGCTTACGAGCAGTACTTC.

The chain couples TRBV5-4 to TRBJ1-6; D is possibly TRBD1 (5 bases). The germline V gene has CDR1 SGHNT and CDR2 YYREEE (reference sequence). The V end lost 4 bases, the J end lost 5 bases, and 16 bases lay between the germline ends. This CDR3 has 16 residues. The CDR3 DNA reads TGTGCCAGCAGCGGGGGACCGTGGGGGGATAATTCACCCCTCCACTTT. This translates into CASSGGPWGDNSPLHF.

The genes are TRBV7-9 and TRBJ2-3; tentative D call: TRBD1 (7 bases). Germline V gene lookup returns CDR1 SEHNR and CDR2 FQNEAQ (reference sequence). The CDR3 is made up of 15 amino acids. Between the trimmed V and J ends, which lost 3 bases and 1 base, there was a span of 11 bases. The CDR3 loop reads CASSLRDSRTDTQYF. In DNA form, the CDR3 reads TGTGCCAGCAGCTTGCGGGACAGCCGCACAGATACGCAGTATTTT.

This sequence joins TRBV7-8 and TRBJ1-3; 7 bases line up with TRBD1. The length of the CDR3 is 15 residues. The V gene's germline CDR1 is SGHVS and CDR2 FQNEAQ. J gave up 1 base and V 6 bases, and 6 bases lay outside the gene matches. The CDR3 spells CASSSDRSSGNTIYF. CDR3 nucleotide sequence: TGTGCCAGCAGTTCGGACAGGAGTTCTGGAAACACCATATATTTT.

The CDR3 loop is CASIDGGEPYNEQFF. Written as DNA, the CDR3 is TGTGCCAGCATCGACGGGGGGGAACCCTACAATGAGCAGTTCTTC. The chain joins TRBV7-9 to TRBJ2-1, with 8 nucleotides matching TRBD2. CDR3 length: 15 amino acids. V lost 7 bases and J lost 2; bases outside the gene matches: 7. Per germline, CDR1 SEHNR and CDR2 FQNEAQ (reference sequence).

CDR3 sequence (DNA): TGTGCCACCAGCAGAGTTAATTGGCCACAAGATACGCAGTATTTT. It codes for CATSRVNWPQDTQYF. The chain uses TRBV15 and TRBJ2-3; D is ambiguous. The CDR3 sequence is 15 residues long. Germline values: CDR1 LNHNV, CDR2 YYDKDF (reference sequence). V lost 1 base and J 5 bases, leaving 13 bases between the germline ends. The full variable domain, rest sourced from reference TRBV15 and TRBJ2-3, is DAMVIQNPRYQVTQFGKPVTLSCSQTLNHNVMYWYQQKSSQAPKLLFHYYDKDFNNEADTPDNFQSRRPNTSFCFLDIRSPGLGDTAMYLCATSRVNWPQDTQYFGPGTRLTVL.

V usage is TRBV6-5 and J usage is TRBJ1-1; D is unclear. Germline V gene lookup returns CDR1 MNHEY and CDR2 SVGAGI. CDR3 length: 11 residues. Trimming took off 6 bases at V and 7 bases at J, with 9 bases between the two ends. The CDR3 region is CASRLGGEAFF. In nucleotides, the CDR3 is TGTGCCAGCAGGTTAGGCGGTGAAGCTTTCTTT.

This clone has more than one count but fewer than ten. This chain joins TRBV4-1 and TRBJ2-3; weak D call: TRBD1 (5 bases). Germline lookup yields CDR1 MGHRA and CDR2 YSYEKL. The ends were cut back, 0 bases at V and 2 bases at J, with 9 bases in the middle. The CDR3 length is 15 residues. The CDR3 loop is CASSQEQADTDTQYF. In DNA form, the CDR3 reads TGCGCCAGCAGCCAAGAACAGGCGGACACAGATACGCAGTATTTT.

On this clone: The same CDR3 arises from other DNA sequences in this sample as well. The chain has TRBV27 and TRBJ1-1; D call uncertain. V lost 3 bases to trimming and J lost 1 base, with 6 bases between them. Germline CDR1 reads MNHEY; CDR2 reads SMNVEV (reference sequence). CDR3 length: 13 amino acids. The CDR3 is CASSFPGNTEAFF. In DNA form, the CDR3 reads TGTGCCAGCAGTTTTCCAGGGAACACTGAAGCTTTCTTT.

Only one count was recorded for this clone. The chain recombines TRBV7-6 with TRBJ2-5; no firm D call. In germline, CDR1 is SGHVS, CDR2 FNYEAQ. The CDR3 totals 13 residues. The V gene lost 1 base and the J gene lost 4 bases, with 7 bases spanning the gap. CDR3 in amino acids: CASSLGWAETQYF. DNA of the CDR3: TGTGCCAGCAGCTTAGGCTGGGCAGAGACCCAGTACTTC.

About this clone itself: The sample contains more than one DNA sequence encoding this CDR3. The genes are TRBV10-1 and TRBJ2-7, with D uncertain. CDR1 is WNHNN, CDR2 SYGVQD, per germline (reference sequence). V gave up 3 bases and J gave up 3 bases, with 6 bases separating them. This CDR3 contains 12 residues. The CDR3 loop is CASSDSSYEQYF. CDR3 DNA: TGCGCCAGCAGTGACAGCAGCTACGAGCAGTACTTC.

This chain links TRBV5-6 with TRBJ2-1; D unclear. This CDR3 region has 12 residues. V was shortened by 6 bases and J by 7 bases, with 11 bases between the two germline ends. Germline CDR1 reads SGHDT; CDR2 reads YYEEEE. For the CDR3, the DNA is TGTGCCAGCAACCCACTCGGGAATGAGCAGTTCTTC. Translated: CASNPLGNEQFF.

The chain couples TRBV5-6 to TRBJ2-7; the D call may be TRBD1 or TRBD2 (5 bases each). Germline V lookup: CDR1 SGHDT, CDR2 YYEEEE. V lost 0 bases to trimming and J lost 5 bases, with 12 bases between them. The CDR3 loop spans 14 amino acids. The CDR3: CASSLAGTADEQYF. Written as DNA, the CDR3 is TGTGCCAGCAGCTTGGCAGGGACCGCGGACGAGCAGTACTTC.

V and J are TRBV30 and TRBJ1-5; TRBD1 matches 10 bases. CDR3 length: 15 residues. Germline V gene sequence: CDR1 GTSNPN, CDR2 SVGIG (reference sequence). V lost 1 base, J lost 7 bases, and 7 bases stayed unmatched. This CDR3 is CAWSEGTGARQPQHF. The CDR3 DNA follows: TGTGCCTGGAGTGAGGGGACAGGGGCCAGACAGCCCCAGCATTTT.

This chain links TRBV30 with TRBJ2-7, with a tentative D call TRBD1 (5 bases). Germline V gene lookup returns CDR1 GTSNPN and CDR2 SVGIG (reference sequence). CDR3 size: 13 residues. The V end lost 2 bases, the J end lost 4 bases, and 12 bases lay between the germline ends. CDR3: CAWSPTALYEQYF. The CDR3 coding sequence is TGTGCCTGGAGTCCGACAGCCTTGTACGAGCAGTACTTC.

The rearrangement links TRBV9 to TRBJ2-7; no clear D gene. This CDR3 is 14 amino acids long. Trimming shortened V by 2 bases and J by 3 bases, and 12 bases separated the two germline ends. The germline CDR1 and CDR2 sequences are SGDLS and YYNGEE. The DNA of the CDR3 is TGTGCCAGCAGCGTCGCAGTGGGGATCTACGAGCAGTACTTC. This sequence encodes CASSVAVGIYEQYF.

V gene TRBV7-9 combines with J gene TRBJ2-7, with TRBD2 matching over 8 bases. Looked up from germline, CDR1 is SEHNR and CDR2 is FQNEAQ (reference sequence). CDR3 length: 16 residues. Trimming removed 5 bases from V and 1 base from J; junction bases left unmatched: 10. For the CDR3, the DNA is TGTGCCAGCAGCCCAGGGGAGCGGGAGTCTTCCTACGAGCAGTACTTC. This encodes CASSPGERESSYEQYF.